The next 28 T cell receptor beta chains were all read from a single sample in a study of blood T cells in healthy people across ages. Alongside a J-beta primer mix, a sample-barcoded 5' primer served in a second PCR lasting roughly 6 to 11 cycles. TCRdb reprocessed the 5' RACE reads with MiXCR, giving one entry per CDR3 protein. The data hold roughly 900,000 distinct CDR3 sequences, with roughly 52% observed a single time. Source material: blood. Source of these receptors: a man under 40 in good health.

This chain links TRBV6-6 with TRBJ2-1, with D perhaps TRBD1 (6 bases). The V end was cut by 10 bases, the J end by 3 bases, with 13 bases between. This CDR3 has 13 amino acids. Germline loops: CDR1 MNHNY, CDR2 SVGAGI (reference sequence). CDR3 in amino acids: CAIRRDIYNEQFF. CDR3 sequence (DNA): TGTGCCATCCGCCGGGACATCTACAATGAGCAGTTCTTC.

The chain combines TRBV4-1 with TRBJ1-2; D perhaps matches TRBD1 (6 bases). CDR1 and CDR2 (germline): MGHRA, YSYEKL. The CDR3 runs to 16 residues. V lost 0 bases to trimming and J lost 4 bases, with 15 bases between them. CDR3 bases: TGCGCCAGCAGCCAAGATATAAGGGGGAATACCTATGGCTACACCTTC. Protein product: CASSQDIRGNTYGYTF.

V gene TRBV5-6 combines with J gene TRBJ2-5; 8 nucleotides agree with TRBD1. The CDR3 consists of 16 residues. Unmatched junction bases numbered 16, after V lost 8 bases and J lost 4 bases. Germline values: CDR1 SGHDT, CDR2 YYEEEE. The DNA for the CDR3 is TGTGCCAGTCCCTATCGGGACAGGTTAGATGCAGAGACCCAGTACTTC. Translating it yields CASPYRDRLDAETQYF.

The rearrangement joins TRBV20-1 to TRBJ2-7; 8 positions agree with TRBD2. Trimming at V came to 6 bases and at J to 0 bases, leaving 13 bases not matched to a gene. The germline V gene encodes CDR1 DFQATT and CDR2 SNEGSKA (reference sequence). The CDR3 runs to 16 residues. The CDR3 nucleotides are TGCAGTGCCCCCCGCGGAGAAGCGGGGGCCTCCTACGAGCAGTACTTC. It encodes CSAPRGEAGASYEQYF.

The chain couples TRBV6-1 to TRBJ2-1, with 8 bases lining up with TRBD1. Germline assignment: CDR1 MNHNS and CDR2 SASEGT. With V trimmed by 6 bases and J by 4 bases, 8 bases remained unmatched. The CDR3 runs 15 residues. The DNA of the CDR3 is TGTGCCAGCAGGATGGACAGGGCCCTATACAATGAGCAGTTCTTC. It yields the protein CASRMDRALYNEQFF.

For the CDR3, the DNA is TGCAGCGCGGCTGTGGGGCGTAATGATGGCTACACCTTC. This codes for CSAAVGRNDGYTF. J is TRBJ1-2 and V is TRBV29-1, with D tentatively TRBD1 (5 bases). The germline CDR1 and CDR2 sequences are SQVTM and ANQGSEA. This CDR3 has 13 residues. V shed 7 bases and J shed 6 bases, with 18 bases lying between them.

This chain joins TRBV4-3 and TRBJ1-2; D might be TRBD1 (6 bases). Trimming removed 1 base at V and 0 bases at J, with 15 bases between. The CDR3 runs 17 residues. In germline, CDR1 is LGHNA, CDR2 YSLEER. As DNA, the CDR3 is TGCGCCAGCAGCCAAGCGGCGCACAGGGACGCTAACTATGGCTACACCTTC. Translated, it gives CASSQAAHRDANYGYTF.

In its sample, this clonotype was seen many times. The chain combines TRBV7-9 with TRBJ1-2; no clear D gene. The germline V and J ends were trimmed by 3 bases and 6 bases, with 11 bases remaining between them. Germline assignment: CDR1 SEHNR and CDR2 FQNEAQ (reference sequence). The CDR3 is made up of 13 amino acids. Here the CDR3 reads CASSFLGSHGYTF. CDR3 coding DNA: TGTGCCAGCAGCTTTCTGGGCTCACATGGCTACACCTTC.

The chain uses TRBV5-1 and TRBJ1-1; TRBD1 might be the D (5 bases). The germline V gene has CDR1 SGHRS and CDR2 YFSETQ. Trimming removed 5 bases from V and 2 bases from J, with 22 bases in between. This CDR3 spans 17 amino acids. The CDR3 bases are TGCGCCAGCAGGTTAGAGGTCTCCAGGGATAGAAACACTGAAGCTTTCTTT. Its protein product is CASRLEVSRDRNTEAFF.

For this clonotype: A much larger clone lies a single base off, so this may be a read error. V and J are TRBV6-5 and TRBJ2-7; D possibly uses TRBD1 or TRBD2 (5 bases each). This CDR3 contains 13 residues. Germline-derived CDR1 and CDR2 are MNHEY and SVGAGI. Trimming cost V 5 bases and J 0 bases, with 8 bases left between them. CDR3 sequence: CASSRGNSYEQYF. CDR3 coding DNA: TGTGCCAGCAGTCGGGGCAACTCCTACGAGCAGTACTTC.

The chain has TRBV29-1 and TRBJ2-1; D is unresolved. V dropped 4 bases and J dropped 14 bases, with 21 bases sitting between them. The CDR3 is 13 residues long. CDR1 is SQVTM and CDR2 is ANQGSEA in the germline V gene. The CDR3 DNA is TGCAGCGTTGTCCGGACGGCTTCAATGAGCAAGTTCTTC. Residues: CSVVRTASMSKFF.

In this sample, this clonotype turned up once. J is TRBJ2-5 and V is TRBV2, with TRBD1 matching over 9 bases. The CDR3 runs to 18 residues. Germline V gives CDR1 SNHLY, CDR2 FYNNEI. The V gene end was trimmed by 8 bases and the J gene end by 1 base; junction bases not matched to a gene: 17. CDR3 DNA: TGTGCCAGCGTTTCCGGGACAGGGAGTCGCCCTTCCCAAGAGACCCAGTACTTC. Translating gives CASVSGTGSRPSQETQYF.

The chain links TRBV4-3 to TRBJ1-2; D possibly corresponds to TRBD1 (5 bases). CDR1 and CDR2 (germline): LGHNA, YSLEER. Trimming took 0 bases from V and 8 from J, leaving 10 bases between them. This CDR3 contains 13 residues. This CDR3 reads CASSQDVGEGYTF. The CDR3 DNA reads TGCGCCAGCAGCCAAGATGTGGGGGAAGGCTACACCTTC.

This clonotype has a handful of counts. V gene TRBV7-9 combines with J gene TRBJ1-2; TRBD1 might be the D (5 bases). CDR1 is SEHNR, CDR2 FQNEAQ, per germline (reference sequence). This CDR3 comprises 14 residues. V lost 5 bases and J 4 bases, leaving 14 bases between the germline ends. CDR3 loop: CASSPGRDSYGYTF. The CDR3 coding sequence is TGTGCCAGCAGCCCCGGCAGGGACTCCTATGGCTACACCTTC.

This clonotype was seen a few times. V and J are TRBV4-3 and TRBJ2-3; D possibly matches TRBD1 or TRBD2 (6 bases each). Trimming left V 0 bases short and J 3 bases short, with 13 bases between. The CDR3 covers 16 residues. Germline V gene lookup returns CDR1 LGHNA and CDR2 YSLEER. The CDR3 here is CASSQDRGAETDTQYF. CDR3 coding DNA: TGCGCCAGCAGCCAAGATAGGGGGGCGGAAACAGATACGCAGTATTTT.

The chain uses TRBV29-1 and TRBJ2-5; unclear D gene. The CDR3 runs to 13 residues. V lost 4 bases and J lost 2, with 11 bases in between. CDR1 SQVTM and CDR2 ANQGSEA come from the germline V gene. For the CDR3, the DNA is TGCAGCGTTGGCTCGGGCAGACAAGAGACCCAGTACTTC. This codes for CSVGSGRQETQYF.

The V call is TRBV6-1, the J call TRBJ2-3, with 10 bases matching TRBD2. The germline V gene encodes CDR1 MNHNS and CDR2 SASEGT. The trim removed 0 bases at V and 4 bases at J, leaving 4 bases unmatched. The CDR3 contains 16 residues. The CDR3: CASSEALAGVSDTQYF. The DNA of the CDR3 is TGTGCCAGCAGTGAAGCGCTAGCGGGGGTGTCAGATACGCAGTATTTT.

This clonotype was seen a few times. This chain joins TRBV12-3 or TRBV12-4 and TRBJ2-7; TRBD2 is a possible D gene (6 bases). The CDR3 extends over 14 amino acids. V was clipped by 6 bases and J by 0 bases, with 12 bases between them. The CDR3 DNA follows: TGTGCCAGCAGGGCTTCGGGGGACTCCTACGAGCAGTACTTC. Its translation: CASRASGDSYEQYF.

The chain combines TRBV9 with TRBJ2-3; D unresolved. Deletions cut 3 bases from V and 3 bases from J, with 11 bases between. Germline V gives CDR1 SGDLS, CDR2 YYNGEE. This CDR3 spans 14 amino acids. The CDR3 nucleotides are TGTGCCAGCAGCGGTGACTGGTTGACAGATACGCAGTATTTT. This sequence encodes CASSGDWLTDTQYF.

This chain uses TRBV4-3 with TRBJ2-7; TRBD2 matches at 13 bases. The germline CDR1 and CDR2 sequences are LGHNA and YSLEER. V shed 0 bases and J 7 bases; nucleotides not matched to a gene: 9. This CDR3 region has 17 residues. This chain's CDR3 is CASSQDLLAGGYNEQYF. Written as DNA, the CDR3 is TGCGCCAGCAGCCAAGATCTACTAGCGGGGGGGTACAATGAGCAGTACTTC.

The V gene is TRBV7-6, the J gene TRBJ2-4; TRBD1 aligns across 7 bases. The CDR3 length is 16 residues. V trimming: 1 base; J trimming: 2 bases; junction bases outside the gene matches: 5. Germline-derived CDR1 and CDR2 are SGHVS and FNYEAQ. The CDR3 DNA follows: TGTGCCAGCAGCTTAGACCCGGACAGGACCAAAAACATTCAGTACTTC. This translates into CASSLDPDRTKNIQYF.

As for this clonotype: The junction and the germline gene differ at one end; a read error may be behind it. V is TRBV27 and J is TRBJ1-3; D unresolved. Germline V gives CDR1 MNHEY, CDR2 SMNVEV (reference sequence). The CDR3 is 15 amino acids. The CDR3 spells CVSADSGRRRNTIYF. The CDR3 bases are TGTGTCAGCGCCGATTCAGGCAGGAGAAGAAACACCATATATTTT.

This clonotype was picked up a small number of times. The V and J genes are TRBV5-6 and TRBJ2-2, with D possibly being TRBD2 (6 bases). Trimming took off 6 bases at V and 2 bases at J, with 11 bases between the two ends. The CDR3 totals 14 residues. The germline V gene encodes CDR1 SGHDT and CDR2 YYEEEE. CDR3 bases: TGTGCCAGCATGCGGGGACGTAACACCGGGGAGCTGTTTTTT. Translation gives CASMRGRNTGELFF.

This clonotype was counted ten times or more. V and J are TRBV7-6 and TRBJ2-5; TRBD1 might be the D (5 bases). V was shortened by 5 bases and J by 4 bases, with 5 bases between the two germline ends. The germline CDR1 and CDR2 sequences are SGHVS and FNYEAQ. CDR3 length: 11 amino acids. CDR3 region: CASSDRETQYF. CDR3 in DNA: TGTGCCAGCAGCGACAGAGAGACCCAGTACTTC.

The chain employs TRBV10-3 and TRBJ2-5; D remains unclear. With 0 bases removed from V and 4 bases from J, the gap between germline ends came to 6 bases. Germline CDR1 reads ENHRY; CDR2 reads SYGVKD. The length of the CDR3 is 13 residues. The CDR3 protein is CAISESSGETQYF. For the CDR3, the DNA is TGTGCCATCAGTGAGTCGAGTGGAGAGACCCAGTACTTC.

The V and J genes are TRBV3-1 and TRBJ2-7, with no clear D. V lost 4 bases, J lost 2 bases, and 15 bases lay in between. The CDR3 has 15 amino acids. Germline V gives CDR1 LGHDT, CDR2 YNNKEL (reference sequence). In nucleotides, the CDR3 is TGTGCCAGCAGCCGGTTGGTCTCGGCCCCCTACGAGCAGTACTTC. Translating gives CASSRLVSAPYEQYF.

V usage is TRBV28 and J usage is TRBJ2-7, with 8 bases identical to TRBD2. Trimming removed 6 bases from V and 4 bases from J; junction bases left unmatched: 8. CDR1 and CDR2 from the germline V gene are MDHEN and SYDVKM. The CDR3 totals 14 residues. The CDR3 DNA reads TGTGCCAGCAGCCCAACCGGGACTAGATACGAGCAGTACTTC. Translation: CASSPTGTRYEQYF.

About this clonotype: A read error may produce the germline difference seen at one junction end. The rearrangement joins TRBV30 to TRBJ2-7; D not certain. CDR1 is GTSNPN and CDR2 is SVGIG in the germline V gene (reference sequence). There are 15 residues in the CDR3. CDR3 sequence: CAWKAGLSGSYGQYF. The DNA of the CDR3 is TGTGCCTGGAAGGCCGGGCTGAGTGGGTCCTACGGGCAGTACTTC. Full variable domain (missing parts from reference TRBV30 and TRBJ2-7): SQTIHQWPATLVQPVGSPLSLECTVEGTSNPNLYWYRQAAGRGLQLLFYSVGIGQISSEVPQNLSASRPQDRQFILSSKKLLLSDSGFYLCAWKAGLSGSYGQYFGPGTRLTVT.